The 13 T cell receptor beta chains in this list originate from one sample, sequenced in a study of blood T cell repertoires in COVID-19. The data were produced by immunoSEQ multiplex PCR, yet TCRdb's version contains in-frame clones alone and is incomplete. The sample lists about 330,000 clones; 70% to 90% were seen once. The specimen sequenced was peripheral blood. Every receptor here comes from a woman aged 50 to 60 with active or convalescent COVID-19.

This clone came up a few times. The chain joins TRBV7-9 to TRBJ2-1, with 8 bases lining up with TRBD1. The CDR3 totals 15 residues. Germline values: CDR1 SEHNR, CDR2 FQNEAQ (reference sequence). V dropped 1 base and J dropped 7; count of bases not matched to a gene: 6. CDR3 DNA sequence: TGTGCCAGCAGCTTAGACCCGGGACAGGAGAATGAGCAGTTCTTC. It yields the protein CASSLDPGQENEQFF. Full variable domain (outside the CDR3, taken from reference TRBV7-9 and TRBJ2-1): DTGVSQNPRHKITKRGQNVTFRCDPISEHNRLYWYRQTLGQGPEFLTYFQNEAQLEKSRLLSDRFSAERPKGSFSTLEIQRTEQGDSAMYLCASSLDPGQENEQFFGPGTRLTVL.

The rearrangement uses TRBV28 and TRBJ2-2, with 9 bases lining up with TRBD2. The CDR3 spans 14 residues. Looked up from germline, CDR1 is MDHEN and CDR2 is SYDVKM. Trimming took 7 bases from V and 2 from J; bases not matched to a gene: 2. CDR3 protein: CASTLAGNTGELFF. The CDR3 nucleotides are TGTGCCAGCACCCTAGCGGGAAACACCGGGGAGCTGTTTTTT.

The genes are TRBV30 and TRBJ1-3; 7 bases line up with TRBD1. V gave up 7 bases and J gave up 4 bases; unmatched junction bases: 4. The V gene's germline CDR1 is GTSNPN and CDR2 SVGIG (reference sequence). This CDR3 has 12 residues. This CDR3 is CASRTGGNTIYF. The CDR3 region has the DNA TGTGCCTCCCGGACAGGAGGAAACACCATATATTTT.

This chain uses TRBV7-9 with TRBJ1-2; tentative D call: TRBD1 (5 bases). Germline-derived CDR1 and CDR2 are SEHNR and FQNEAQ (reference sequence). Between the trimmed V and J ends, which lost 4 bases and 5 bases, there was a span of 14 bases. The CDR3 is 14 residues long. CDR3 in amino acids: CASSSNAGGYGYTF. CDR3 bases: TGTGCCAGCAGCTCAAACGCCGGGGGTTATGGCTACACCTTC.

V is TRBV30 and J is TRBJ2-7; a possible D gene is TRBD1 (6 bases). The germline gives CDR1 GTSNPN, CDR2 SVGIG (reference sequence). V lost 3 bases to trimming and J lost 3 bases, with 15 bases between them. This CDR3 contains 14 residues. The CDR3 loop is CAWRVTGLNYEQYF. DNA of the CDR3: TGTGCCTGGAGGGTGACAGGACTCAACTACGAGCAGTACTTC. The full variable domain, in which reference TRBV30 and TRBJ2-7 provide the parts outside the CDR3, is SQTIHQWPATLVQPVGSPLSLECTVEGTSNPNLYWYRQAAGRGLQLLFYSVGIGQISSEVPQNLSASRPQDRQFILSSKKLLLSDSGFYLCAWRVTGLNYEQYFGPGTRLTVT.

The rearrangement links TRBV2 to TRBJ2-1; D is unclear. Germline CDR1 SNHLY, CDR2 FYNNEI. This CDR3 comprises 14 residues. Between the trimmed V and J ends, which lost 1 base and 6 bases, there was a span of 10 bases. CDR3 region: CASSEELRVNEQFF. The CDR3 region has the DNA TGTGCCAGCAGTGAAGAGTTGAGAGTCAATGAGCAGTTCTTC.

This clone was recorded once. The V and J genes are TRBV5-1 and TRBJ2-1; tentative D call: TRBD1 (5 bases). Between the trimmed V and J ends, which lost 10 bases and 2 bases, there was a span of 13 bases. This CDR3 has 13 amino acids. The germline V gene has CDR1 SGHRS and CDR2 YFSETQ. The CDR3 region has the DNA TGCGCCTGCGCAGGGTCCACCTACAATGAGCAGTTCTTC. It translates to CACAGSTYNEQFF.

The chain uses TRBV27 and TRBJ1-3, with TRBD1 matching over 7 bases. Trimming cost V 8 bases and J 2 bases; bases outside gene matches: 9. Per germline, CDR1 MNHEY and CDR2 SMNVEV (reference sequence). This CDR3 has 15 amino acids. The CDR3: CASHRGKYTGNTIYF. The CDR3 nucleotides read TGTGCCAGCCACAGGGGAAAGTACACTGGAAACACCATATATTTT.

The rearrangement uses TRBV2 and TRBJ1-4, with TRBD1 identical over 7 bases. Germline-derived CDR1 and CDR2 are SNHLY and FYNNEI. CDR3 length: 14 residues. The J segment lost 5 bases and the V segment lost 2 bases, leaving 2 bases of the junction unmatched. The CDR3 DNA follows: TGTGCCAGCAGTGAATTCAGGGGGAATGAAAAACTGTTTTTT. It yields the protein CASSEFRGNEKLFF.

This sequence joins TRBV5-1 and TRBJ2-1, with 9 bases aligning to TRBD2. V shed 6 bases, J shed 4 bases, and the junction held 11 bases outside the gene matches. The CDR3 runs to 16 residues. Germline values: CDR1 SGHRS, CDR2 YFSETQ. The CDR3 region has the DNA TGCGCCAGCACCGCGGGAGGGTCCCCTATATACAATGAGCAGTTCTTC. Protein: CASTAGGSPIYNEQFF.

This chain links TRBV18 with TRBJ1-2; D might be TRBD1 (5 bases). Germline V CDR1 and CDR2: KGHSH, LQKENI. V was pared by 6 bases and J by 6 bases, with 14 bases between. The CDR3 is 13 amino acids. The CDR3 region is CASSPGTYDGYTF. The CDR3, as DNA: TGTGCCAGCTCTCCCGGGACTTACGATGGCTACACCTTC. Variable domain in full (rest from reference TRBV18 and TRBJ1-2): NAGVMQNPRHLVRRRGQEARLRCSPMKGHSHVYWYRQLPEEGLKFMVYLQKENIIDESGMPKERFSAEFPKEGPSILRIQQVVRGDSAAYFCASSPGTYDGYTFGSGTRLTVV.

The genes are TRBV10-3 and TRBJ2-7, with a possible D match to TRBD2 (7 bases). The V gene lost 1 base and the J gene lost 0 bases, with 13 bases spanning the gap. Germline V gene lookup returns CDR1 ENHRY and CDR2 SYGVKD. The CDR3 spans 16 residues. CDR3 sequence reads: CAISEWGGQSSYEQYF. CDR3 DNA: TGTGCCATCAGTGAGTGGGGGGGGCAAAGCTCCTACGAGCAGTACTTC.

This chain uses TRBV24-1 with TRBJ1-5; 10 nucleotides align to TRBD1. CDR3 size: 17 residues. The germline CDR1 and CDR2 sequences are KGHDR and SFDVKD. V was pared by 9 bases and J by 2 bases, with 12 bases of the junction left unmatched. CDR3 region: CATSSRDRGIGNQPQHF. CDR3 coding DNA: TGTGCCACCTCCTCCCGGGACAGGGGCATTGGCAATCAGCCCCAGCATTTT.